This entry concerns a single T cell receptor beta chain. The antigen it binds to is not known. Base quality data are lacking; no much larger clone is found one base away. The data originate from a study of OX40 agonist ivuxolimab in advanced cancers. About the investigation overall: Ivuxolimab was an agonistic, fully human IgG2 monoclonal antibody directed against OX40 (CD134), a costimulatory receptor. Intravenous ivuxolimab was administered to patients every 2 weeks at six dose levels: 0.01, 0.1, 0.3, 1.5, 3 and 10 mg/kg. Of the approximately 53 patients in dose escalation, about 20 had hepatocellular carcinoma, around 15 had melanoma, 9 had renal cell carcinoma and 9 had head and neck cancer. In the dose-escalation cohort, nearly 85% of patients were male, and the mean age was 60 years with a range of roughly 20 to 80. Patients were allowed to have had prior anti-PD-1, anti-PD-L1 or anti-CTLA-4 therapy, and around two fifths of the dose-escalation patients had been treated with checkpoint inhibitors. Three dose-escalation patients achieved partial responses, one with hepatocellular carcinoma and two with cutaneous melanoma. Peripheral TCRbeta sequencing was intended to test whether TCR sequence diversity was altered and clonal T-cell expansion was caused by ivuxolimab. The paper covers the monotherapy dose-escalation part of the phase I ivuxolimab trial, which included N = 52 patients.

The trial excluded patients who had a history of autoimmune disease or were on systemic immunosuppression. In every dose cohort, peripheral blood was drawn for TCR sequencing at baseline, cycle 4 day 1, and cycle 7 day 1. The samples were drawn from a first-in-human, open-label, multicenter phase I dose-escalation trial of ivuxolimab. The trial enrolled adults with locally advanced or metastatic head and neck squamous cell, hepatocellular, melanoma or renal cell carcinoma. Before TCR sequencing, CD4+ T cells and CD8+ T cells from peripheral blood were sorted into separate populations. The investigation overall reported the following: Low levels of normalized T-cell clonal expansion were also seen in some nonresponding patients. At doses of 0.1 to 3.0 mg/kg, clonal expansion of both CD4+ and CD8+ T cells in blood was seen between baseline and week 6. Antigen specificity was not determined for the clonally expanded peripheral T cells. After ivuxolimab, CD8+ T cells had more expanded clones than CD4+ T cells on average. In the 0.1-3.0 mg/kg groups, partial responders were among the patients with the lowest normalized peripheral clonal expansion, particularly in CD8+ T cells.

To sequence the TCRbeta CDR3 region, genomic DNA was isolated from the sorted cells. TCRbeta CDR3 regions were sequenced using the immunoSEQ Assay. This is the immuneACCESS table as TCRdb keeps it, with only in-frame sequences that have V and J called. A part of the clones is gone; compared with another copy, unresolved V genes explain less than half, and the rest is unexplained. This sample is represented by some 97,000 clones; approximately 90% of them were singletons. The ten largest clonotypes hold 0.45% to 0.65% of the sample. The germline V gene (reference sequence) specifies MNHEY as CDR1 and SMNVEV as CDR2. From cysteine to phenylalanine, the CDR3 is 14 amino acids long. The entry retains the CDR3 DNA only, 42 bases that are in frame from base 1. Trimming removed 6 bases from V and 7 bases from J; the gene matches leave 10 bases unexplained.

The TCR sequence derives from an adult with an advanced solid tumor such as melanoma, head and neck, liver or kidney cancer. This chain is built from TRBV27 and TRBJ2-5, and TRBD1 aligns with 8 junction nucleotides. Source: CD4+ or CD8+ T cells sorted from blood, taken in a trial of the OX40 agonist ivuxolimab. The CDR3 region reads CASRSQQGVGTQYF. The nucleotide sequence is TGTGCCAGCAGATCTCAACAGGGGGTGGGGACCCAGTACTTC.